The text below deals with one T cell receptor (beta chain). Its specificity is unknown. TCRdb's copy holds only in-frame clones and misses some; the assay was immunoSEQ multiplex PCR. The sample lists approximately 130,000 clones; around nine tenths were seen once. The V gene's germline CDR1 is MNHEY and CDR2 SVGAGI. Trimming left V 0 bases short and J 0 bases short, with 7 bases between. The CDR3 has 15 amino acids. This entry belongs to a study of cytomegalovirus exposure and HLA in healthy donors. Study observations and caveats: Three CMV-associated chains were confirmed in vitro to be specific for CMV antigens.

The V and J genes are TRBV6-5 and TRBJ2-3; D remains unclear. Sequencing was carried out using PBMCs. The sequence was collected from a woman aged 18-35 years in good health and CMV-seronegative. The CDR3 DNA reads as TGTGCCAGCAGTTACTCCCCCCCTAGCACAGATACGCAGTATTTT. It codes for CASSYSPPSTDTQYF.